The sequence of this T cell receptor (delta chain) was determined in a study of gamma-delta chains in newborns, infants, children. About the study: Microbial exposure reportedly drives polyclonal innate γδ T cell expansion after birth.

TCRdb redid clone calling on the reads using CATT. Of about 5,200 delta-chain clones listed, about 3.5% were seen once; the top ten hold roughly 15%. V was pared by 0 bases and J by 1 base, with 6 bases of the junction left unmatched. Germline CDR1 GEAIGNYY, CDR2 EKD. This CDR3 is 20 amino acids long. The receptor's source is a child who was a newborn, infant or young child, either healthy, febrile or measles-vaccinated (not recorded which). The chain couples TRDV2 to TRDJ3; the match to TRDD3 covers 12 bases. The sample comprised blood. The CDR3 DNA follows: TGTGCCTGTGACACCCGAACTGGGGGATACCGTTCCTGGGACACCCGACAGATGTTTTTC. The encoded protein is CACDTRTGGYRSWDTRQMFF.